These 25 T cell receptor beta chains were all obtained from the same sample, sequenced in a study of control samples from healthy donors and cancer patients. Assay: immunoSEQ multiplex PCR; the TCRdb copy retains only in-frame clones and omits some. The data hold approximately 110,000 clones, with 75% to 95% observed a single time. Sequenced: blood. Source of these receptors: a human donor in good health. The donor label of this sample is uncertain.

The rearrangement links TRBV6-6 to TRBJ2-7, with no clear D. V was cut by 5 bases and J by 12 bases, with 20 bases left in between. The CDR3 is 13 residues long. Germline loops: CDR1 MNHNY, CDR2 SVGAGI (reference sequence). CDR3 sequence (DNA): TGTGCCAGCAGTGCCCCCCCATCCCCGACGGGGTACTTC. It specifies CASSAPPSPTGYF.

This chain joins TRBV12-5 and TRBJ2-7; perhaps D is TRBD1 or TRBD2 (5 bases each). CDR3 length: 16 amino acids. V was clipped by 0 bases and J by 2 bases, with 14 bases between them. Germline V lookup: CDR1 LGHNT, CDR2 FRNRAP. DNA of the CDR3: TGTGCTAGTGGTTTGGTTTTAAGGGACGGAACCTACGAGCAGTACTTC. It codes for CASGLVLRDGTYEQYF.

The chain carries TRBV6-2 or TRBV6-3 and TRBJ2-7; possible D gene TRBD2, 5 bases. The germline V gene encodes CDR1 MNHEY and CDR2 SVGEGT. Trimming left V 2 bases short and J 4 bases short, with 15 bases between. The CDR3 spans 15 residues. CDR3 protein: CASSYAGNYPYEQYF. The CDR3, as DNA: TGTGCCAGCAGTTACGCGGGCAACTACCCTTACGAGCAGTACTTC.

The V and J genes are TRBV5-6 and TRBJ2-7; D is uncertain. The CDR3 is 14 residues long. Trimming pared 7 bases from V and 7 bases from J, leaving 21 bases between. The germline gives CDR1 SGHDT, CDR2 YYEEEE. The CDR3 loop is CASQEPLDRGEQYF. The CDR3 nucleotides are TGTGCCAGCCAAGAGCCCCTAGATCGTGGGGAGCAGTACTTC.

The chain employs TRBV20-1 and TRBJ1-5; D is ambiguous. The CDR3 length is 15 residues. Germline V gives CDR1 DFQATT, CDR2 SNEGSKA (reference sequence). Deletions cut 3 bases from V and 6 bases from J, with 18 bases between. The CDR3: CSASDIDKASQPQHF. In DNA form, the CDR3 reads TGCAGTGCTAGTGATATAGATAAAGCGAGTCAGCCCCAGCATTTT.

Regarding this clone: Other DNA variants within this sample encode the same CDR3. The rearrangement uses TRBV19 and TRBJ1-6; D remains ambiguous. The CDR3 runs to 13 residues. The V gene's germline CDR1 is LNHDA and CDR2 SQIVND (reference sequence). V was pared by 9 bases and J by 9 bases, with 15 bases between. CDR3 residues: CASDTGLGSPLHF. The CDR3 DNA follows: TGTGCCAGCGACACGGGTCTGGGTTCACCCCTCCACTTT.

This sequence joins TRBV6-2 or TRBV6-3 and TRBJ2-7, with 7 bases matching TRBD1. V trimming: 6 bases; J trimming: 5 bases; junction bases outside the gene matches: 7. The CDR3 totals 13 residues. Looked up from germline, CDR1 is MNHEY and CDR2 is SVGEGT. The CDR3 loop reads CASSTLQGNEQYV. As DNA, the CDR3 is TGTGCCAGCAGCACTCTACAGGGGAACGAGCAGTACGTC.

The rearrangement joins TRBV5-1 to TRBJ2-7; TRBD2 aligns across 12 bases. This CDR3 has 17 amino acids. V shed 0 bases and J 7 bases; nucleotides not matched to a gene: 11. The germline gives CDR1 SGHRS, CDR2 YFSETQ. The CDR3 here is CASSLGWTSGVRGEQYF. CDR3 DNA sequence: TGCGCCAGCAGCTTGGGTTGGACTAGCGGGGTCCGGGGTGAGCAGTACTTC.

The gene calls are TRBV27 and TRBJ1-5; no firm D call. Trimming took off 1 base at V and 5 bases at J, with 12 bases between the two ends. This CDR3 has 15 amino acids. Germline V gene data show CDR1 as MNHEY and CDR2 as SMNVEV (reference sequence). The CDR3 DNA reads TGTGCCAGCAGTTTATACGGGTTCAAGGATCAGCCCCAGCATTTT. As protein: CASSLYGFKDQPQHF.

The gene calls are TRBV9 and TRBJ2-3; TRBD2 matches at 12 bases. Germline trimming cut 0 bases from V and 3 bases from J; bases unmatched to any gene: 5. The germline CDR1 and CDR2 sequences are SGDLS and YYNGEE. This CDR3 is 17 amino acids long. CDR3 DNA: TGTGCCAGCAGCGTAGCGTCTAGCGGGGGGGGTACAGATACGCAGTATTTT. Translation gives CASSVASSGGGTDTQYF.

CDR3 in amino acids: CAISETTSSYNEQFF. The CDR3 nucleotides are TGTGCCATCAGCGAAACTACGAGCTCCTACAATGAGCAGTTCTTC. The chain joins TRBV10-3 to TRBJ2-1; no reliable D call. V was shortened by 6 bases and J by 0 bases, with 12 bases between the two germline ends. The CDR3 consists of 15 residues. The germline CDR1 and CDR2 sequences are ENHRY and SYGVKD.

Regarding this clone: Other DNA sequences within the sample encode an identical CDR3. The CDR3 DNA sequence: TGTGCCAGCAGCGTAGCGGCAGATACGCAGTATTTT. Amino acid sequence: CASSVAADTQYF. This sequence joins TRBV9 and TRBJ2-3; D ambiguous. This CDR3 region has 12 residues. Germline CDR1 reads SGDLS; CDR2 reads YYNGEE. V was clipped by 0 bases and J by 4 bases, with 3 bases between them.

This CDR3 is CASSQGAGGETQYF. The CDR3 DNA is TGTGCCAGCAGCCAAGGGGCGGGGGGAGAGACCCAGTACTTC. The chain joins TRBV3-1 (or the pseudogene TRBV3-2) to TRBJ2-5; 8 bases are shared with TRBD2. CDR3 length equals 14 residues. Germline V gene lookup returns CDR1 LGHDT and CDR2 YNNKEL (reference sequence). V shed 1 base and J 4 bases; nucleotides not matched to a gene: 2.

V usage is TRBV5-1 and J usage is TRBJ2-7, with 9 bases fitting TRBD1. This CDR3 is 13 amino acids long. V lost 0 bases to trimming and J lost 5 bases; unmatched junction nucleotides: 0. The germline V gene has CDR1 SGHRS and CDR2 YFSETQ. The CDR3 nucleotides are TGCGCCAGCAGCTTGGGACAGGGGGACGAGCAGTACTTC. Its translation is CASSLGQGDEQYF.

The rearrangement links TRBV7-8 to TRBJ1-1; D is unresolved. Deletions cut 2 bases from V and 1 base from J, with 8 bases between. Germline loops: CDR1 SGHVS, CDR2 FQNEAQ. This CDR3 has 14 amino acids. In DNA, the CDR3 is TGTGCCAGCAGCTTAAGGGATCAGAACACTGAAGCTTTCTTT. This codes for CASSLRDQNTEAFF.

This rearrangement joins TRBV6-1 to TRBJ2-1; weak D call: TRBD2 (5 bases). This CDR3 spans 12 amino acids. Trimming shortened V by 2 bases and J by 9 bases, and 8 bases separated the two germline ends. Germline-derived CDR1 and CDR2 are MNHNS and SASEGT. In DNA form, the CDR3 reads TGTGCCAGCAGTGAAAGCGGATCTGAGCAGTTCTTC. Encoded protein: CASSESGSEQFF.

The chain couples TRBV5-6 to TRBJ1-3, with 8 bases identical to TRBD1. The germline CDR1 and CDR2 sequences are SGHDT and YYEEEE. The length of the CDR3 is 14 residues. V trimming: 4 bases; J trimming: 1 base; junction bases outside the gene matches: 1. CDR3 DNA sequence: TGTGCCAGCAGCCGGACAGGGTCTGGAAACACCATATATTTT. This translates into CASSRTGSGNTIYF.

This clone was seen a handful of times. This CDR3 is also generated by other DNA sequences in the sample. The chain employs TRBV30 and TRBJ1-2; D is unclear. Trimming pared 1 base from V and 8 bases from J, leaving 8 bases between. The germline V gene has CDR1 GTSNPN and CDR2 SVGIG (reference sequence). The CDR3 consists of 11 residues. CDR3 nucleotide sequence: TGTGCCTGGAGTGGAGGGTACGGCTACACCTTC. Amino acids: CAWSGGYGYTF.

The J gene is TRBJ1-6, the V gene TRBV2; 9 bases match TRBD1. Germline V gene lookup returns CDR1 SNHLY and CDR2 FYNNEI. This CDR3 spans 15 amino acids. V trimming: 2 bases; J trimming: 9 bases; junction bases outside the gene matches: 5. The CDR3 loop is CASSERGQGFSPLHF. DNA of the CDR3: TGTGCCAGCAGTGAACGGGGACAGGGTTTTTCACCCCTCCACTTT.

V gene TRBV29-1 combines with J gene TRBJ2-7; 7 bases map to TRBD1. This CDR3 region has 13 residues. The germline CDR1 and CDR2 sequences are SQVTM and ANQGSEA. V gave up 7 bases and J gave up 0 bases; unmatched junction bases: 6. The CDR3 region has the DNA TGCAGCGCCTTACAGGGGAGCTCCTACGAGCAGTACTTC. This translates into CSALQGSSYEQYF.

This clone was detected only once. The chain uses TRBV5-1 and TRBJ2-3; no clear D gene. Germline V lookup: CDR1 SGHRS, CDR2 YFSETQ. V was cut by 5 bases and J by 0 bases, with 7 bases left in between. The CDR3 consists of 13 residues. CDR3 amino acids: CASRRGSTDTQYF. The CDR3 coding sequence is TGCGCCAGCAGACGTGGCAGCACAGATACGCAGTATTTT.

This chain joins TRBV5-1 and TRBJ2-7; TRBD1 matches 7 bases. Per the germline V gene, CDR1 is SGHRS and CDR2 is YFSETQ. The CDR3 is made up of 15 amino acids. J lost 0 bases, V lost 0 bases, and 3 bases had no gene match. DNA of the CDR3: TGCGCCAGCAGCTTGGCAGGGACAGTCTCCTACGAGCAGTACTTC. Encoded protein: CASSLAGTVSYEQYF. Based on the CDR3 plus reference TRBV5-1 and TRBJ2-7, the full variable domain is KAGVTQTPRYLIKTRGQQVTLSCSPISGHRSVSWYQQTPGQGLQFLFEYFSETQRNKGNFPGRFSGRQFSNSRSEMNVSTLELGDSALYLCASSLAGTVSYEQYFGPGTRLTVT.

This clone was seen a handful of times. This chain uses TRBV19 with TRBJ1-5; D gene uncertain. The ends were cut back, 5 bases at V and 3 bases at J, with 17 bases in the middle. CDR3 length: 16 amino acids. Per germline, CDR1 LNHDA and CDR2 SQIVND (reference sequence). Written as DNA, the CDR3 is TGTGCCAGTAGTCCTCGGGTCCGGAGGTCCAATCAGCCCCAGCATTTT. Encoded protein: CASSPRVRRSNQPQHF.

The genes are TRBV11-1 and TRBJ2-5; 11 nucleotides align to TRBD2. Germline V gene sequence: CDR1 SGHAT, CDR2 FQDESV (reference sequence). The CDR3 runs to 14 residues. Losses at the gene ends were 6 bases for V and 3 bases for J; bases not matched to a gene: 3. The DNA for the CDR3 is TGTGCCAGCAGTAGGGGACTAGCGGAAGAGACCCAGTACTTC. Amino acid sequence: CASSRGLAEETQYF.

The chain links TRBV5-4 to TRBJ2-3; D is possibly TRBD1 (6 bases). The CDR3 totals 15 residues. V lost 6 bases and J 2 bases, leaving 16 bases between the germline ends. From germline, CDR1 is SGHNT and CDR2 YYREEE (reference sequence). The CDR3 DNA reads as TGTGCCAGCAACCGGAAGGACAGCCACACAGATACGCAGTATTTT. Translation: CASNRKDSHTDTQYF.